This T cell receptor beta chain emerged from a study of cytomegalovirus exposure and HLA in healthy donors. Study summary: Among the approximately 400 genotyped donors, over 70% were placed in the Caucasian-associated ancestry cluster.

Whole-study results and caveats: A likely sequencing artifact accounted for one observed cluster of highly shared sequence variants. A few V segments could not be told apart, such as TRBV6-2 and TRBV6-3, and were left out.

Both 60 Vbeta primers and 13 Jbeta primers went into the PCR. Here immunoSEQ multiplex PCR was the method, and the copy in TCRdb shows in-frame clones only, minus some. Its table lists roughly 100,000 clones. CDR3 length: 15 residues. V shed 7 bases and J shed 6 bases, with 22 bases lying between them. Germline V gives CDR1 MNHNY, CDR2 SVGAGI (reference sequence). At collection, donors were nominally healthy, but unrecorded immune exposures were probable. Turning to this clone: The antigen remains unidentified.

The sample was PBMCs. This rearrangement joins TRBV6-6 to TRBJ2-7; D is possibly TRBD2 (6 bases). The sequence was obtained from a man between 40 and 49 years old in good health and CMV-seronegative. CDR3 nucleotides: TGTGCCAGCACTGAGGGTGGACTACGCCCCACCGAGCAGTACTTC. It encodes CASTEGGLRPTEQYF.